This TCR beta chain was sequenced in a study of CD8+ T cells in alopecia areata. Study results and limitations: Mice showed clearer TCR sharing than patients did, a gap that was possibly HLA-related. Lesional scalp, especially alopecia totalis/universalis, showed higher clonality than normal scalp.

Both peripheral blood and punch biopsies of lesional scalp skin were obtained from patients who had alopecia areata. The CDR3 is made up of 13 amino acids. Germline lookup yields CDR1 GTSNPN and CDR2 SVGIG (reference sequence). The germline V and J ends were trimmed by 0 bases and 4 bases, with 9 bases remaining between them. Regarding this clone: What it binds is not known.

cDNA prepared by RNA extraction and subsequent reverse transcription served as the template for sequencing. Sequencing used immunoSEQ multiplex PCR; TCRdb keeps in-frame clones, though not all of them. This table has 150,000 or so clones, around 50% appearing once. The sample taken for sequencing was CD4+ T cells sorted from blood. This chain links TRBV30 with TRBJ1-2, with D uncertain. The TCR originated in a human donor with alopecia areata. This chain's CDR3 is CAWSVVGSYGYTF. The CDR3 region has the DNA TGTGCCTGGAGTGTGGTGGGGAGCTATGGCTACACCTTC. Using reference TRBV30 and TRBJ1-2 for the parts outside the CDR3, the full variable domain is SQTIHQWPATLVQPVGSPLSLECTVEGTSNPNLYWYRQAAGRGLQLLFYSVGIGQISSEVPQNLSASRPQDRQFILSSKKLLLSDSGFYLCAWSVVGSYGYTFGSGTRLTVV.